This paragraph covers one T cell receptor beta chain sequence. This same CDR3 is encoded by further DNA sequences in the sample. The naive CD8 population came from CD45RO-negative cells selected for CCR7, without terminally differentiated effector memory CD45RA+ cells. Some clones are missing from TCRdb's copy, which holds only in-frame ones; the method was immunoSEQ multiplex PCR. The repertoire holds 600,000 or so clones, 85% to 95% seen once, with over 0.09% in the top ten. The germline V gene encodes CDR1 SGHNT and CDR2 YYREEE (reference sequence). The CDR3 consists of 13 residues. V lost 4 bases and J lost 1, with 9 bases in between. These data are taken from a study of shared clonotypes between healthy human individuals. Study summary: A couple of female and three male donors aged 18 to 49 were enrolled.

This rearrangement joins TRBV5-4 to TRBJ2-7, with D possibly TRBD1 on 6 matching bases. The material sequenced was naive CD8+ T cells sorted from blood. The sequence derives from a woman in her thirties in good health. CDR3 in amino acids: CASSPTGSYEQYF. For the CDR3, the DNA is TGTGCCAGCAGCCCTACAGGGTCCTACGAGCAGTACTTC.